This T cell receptor beta chain was sequenced during a study of T-cell reconstitution after alpha-beta-depleted transplantation in children. Points from the study as a whole: Newly generated T cells supplied most T-cell counts and diversity one year post-transplant. Several hundred expanded graft clones reportedly supplied alpha-beta T cells about two months after transplant.

With respect to this clonotype: Its matching antigen is unknown.

Trimming took 1 base from V and 5 from J; bases not matched to a gene: 7. The CDR3 is 16 amino acids. The V gene's germline CDR1 is SGHTA and CDR2 FQGNSA. Unique molecular identifiers were used in preparing the TCRbeta library. Via MiXCR, TCRdb re-called the PCR reads, giving one row per CDR3 protein. This sample has 90,000 to 130,000 distinct CDR3 sequences, with 5% to 8% found just once. Sequenced here: PBMCs, mostly from graft donor cells, sampled 360 days after TCRalphabeta/CD19-depleted stem cell transplant. This sequence originates from a male patient between 2 and 10 years old who had a stem cell transplant for acute lymphoblastic leukemia, so the T cells may come from the graft donor. This chain joins TRBV7-2 and TRBJ2-2, with 7 bases that match TRBD2. This CDR3 is CASSLVGGEPTGELFF. CDR3 nucleotide sequence: TGTGCCAGCAGCTTAGTTGGGGGGGAGCCTACCGGGGAGCTGTTTTTT.